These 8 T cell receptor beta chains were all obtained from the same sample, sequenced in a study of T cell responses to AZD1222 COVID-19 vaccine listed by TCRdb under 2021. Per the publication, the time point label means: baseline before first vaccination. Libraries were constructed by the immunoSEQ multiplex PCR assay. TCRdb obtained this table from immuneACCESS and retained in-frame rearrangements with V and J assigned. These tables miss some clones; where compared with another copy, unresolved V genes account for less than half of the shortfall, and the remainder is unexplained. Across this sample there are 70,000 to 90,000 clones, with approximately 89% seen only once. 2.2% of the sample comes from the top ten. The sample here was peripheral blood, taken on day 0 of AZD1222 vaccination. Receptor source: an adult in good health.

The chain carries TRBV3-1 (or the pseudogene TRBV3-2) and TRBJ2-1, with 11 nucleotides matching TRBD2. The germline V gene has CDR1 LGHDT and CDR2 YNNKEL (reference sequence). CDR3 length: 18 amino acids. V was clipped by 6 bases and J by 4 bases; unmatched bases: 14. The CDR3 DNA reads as TGTGCCAGCAGTCCCCCGTTCGGGGGACTAGCGGCATACAATGAGCAGTTCTTC. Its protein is CASSPPFGGLAAYNEQFF.

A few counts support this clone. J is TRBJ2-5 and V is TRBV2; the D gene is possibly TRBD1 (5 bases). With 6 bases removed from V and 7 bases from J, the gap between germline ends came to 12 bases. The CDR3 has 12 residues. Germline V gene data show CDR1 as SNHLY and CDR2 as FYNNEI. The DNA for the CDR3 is TGTGCCAGCAGCACAGGCCCCGGGACCCAGTACTTC. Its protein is CASSTGPGTQYF. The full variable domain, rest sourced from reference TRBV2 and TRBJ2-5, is EPEVTQTPSHQVTQMGQEVILRCVPISNHLYFYWYRQILGQKVEFLVSFYNNEISEKSEIFDDQFSVERPDGSNFTLKIRSTKLEDSAMYFCASSTGPGTQYFGPGTRLLVL.

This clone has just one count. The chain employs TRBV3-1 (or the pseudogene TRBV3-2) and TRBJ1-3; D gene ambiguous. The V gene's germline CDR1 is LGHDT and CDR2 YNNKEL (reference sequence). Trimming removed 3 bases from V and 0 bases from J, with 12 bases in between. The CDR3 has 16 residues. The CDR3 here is CASSHSVQYSGNTIYF. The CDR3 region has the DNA TGTGCCAGCAGCCATTCGGTGCAGTACTCTGGAAACACCATATATTTT.

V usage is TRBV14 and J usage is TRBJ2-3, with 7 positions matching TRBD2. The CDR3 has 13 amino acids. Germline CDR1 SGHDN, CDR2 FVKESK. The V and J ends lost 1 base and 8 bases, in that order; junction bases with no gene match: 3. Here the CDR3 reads CASSQGGSGTQYF. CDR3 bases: TGTGCCAGCAGCCAAGGCGGGAGCGGTACGCAGTATTTT.

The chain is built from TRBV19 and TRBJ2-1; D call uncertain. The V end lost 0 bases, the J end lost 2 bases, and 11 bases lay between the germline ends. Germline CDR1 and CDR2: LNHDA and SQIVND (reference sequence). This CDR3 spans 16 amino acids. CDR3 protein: CASSIDQDIPYNEQFF. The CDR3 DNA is TGTGCCAGTAGTATAGATCAAGACATACCCTACAATGAGCAGTTCTTC. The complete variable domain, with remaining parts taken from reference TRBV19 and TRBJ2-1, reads DGGITQSPKYLFRKEGQNVTLSCEQNLNHDAMYWYRQDPGQGLRLIYYSQIVNDFQKGDIAEGYSVSREKKESFPLTVTSAQKNPTAFYLCASSIDQDIPYNEQFFGPGTRLTVL.

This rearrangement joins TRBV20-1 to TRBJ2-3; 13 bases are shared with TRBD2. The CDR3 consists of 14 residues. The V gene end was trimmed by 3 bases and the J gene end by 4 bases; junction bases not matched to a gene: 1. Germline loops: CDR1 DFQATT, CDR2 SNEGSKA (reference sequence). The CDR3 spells CSASTSGGADTQYF. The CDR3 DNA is TGCAGTGCTAGTACTAGCGGGGGGGCAGATACGCAGTATTTT.

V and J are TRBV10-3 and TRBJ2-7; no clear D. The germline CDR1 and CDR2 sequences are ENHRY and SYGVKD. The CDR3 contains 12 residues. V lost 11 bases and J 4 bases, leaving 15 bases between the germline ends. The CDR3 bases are TGTGCCTCGTCGATAGAGAGATACGAGCAGTACTTC. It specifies CASSIERYEQYF.

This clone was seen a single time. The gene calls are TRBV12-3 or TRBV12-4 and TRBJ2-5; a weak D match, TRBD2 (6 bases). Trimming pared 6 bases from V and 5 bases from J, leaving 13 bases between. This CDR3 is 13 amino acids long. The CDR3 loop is CASRGTAGETQYF. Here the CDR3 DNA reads TGTGCCAGCAGGGGGACGGCGGGGGAGACCCAGTACTTC.